This entry describes one TCR beta chain. Authors' analysis steps: Amplification from reference gene primers served as the basis for estimated nucleated cell counts. The table came from immunoSEQ multiplex PCR; TCRdb's copy has only in-frame clones and leaves some out. That table gives V, J and clone size, and the DNA gave D and trimming. The table shows 300,000 to 450,000 clones, with 85% occurring only once. CDR1 and CDR2 from the germline V gene are SGHRS and YFSETQ. V dropped 0 bases and J dropped 5; count of bases not matched to a gene: 9. The CDR3 has 16 residues. This entry belongs to a study of blood T cell repertoires in COVID-19. Study in general: From the United States, Italy and Spain came samples of acute and convalescent COVID-19.

The rearrangement uses TRBV5-1 and TRBJ1-2, with 8 nucleotides matching TRBD1. This TCR was sampled from a young woman with acute or convalescent COVID-19. Sample: peripheral blood. The CDR3 here is CASSLDGQGPPYGYTF. For the CDR3, the DNA is TGCGCCAGCAGCTTGGATGGACAGGGTCCTCCTTATGGCTACACCTTC.